One sample yielded the 6 T cell receptor beta chains listed below, sequenced in a study of control samples from healthy donors and cancer patients. Produced via immunoSEQ multiplex PCR; TCRdb's table is partial and in-frame only. The top ten clones hold roughly 1.6% of a sample with about 34,000 clones, approximately 86% of them seen once. Material for sequencing was PBMCs. The receptors stem from a woman in her thirties or forties with lung cancer.

The chain employs TRBV6-1 and TRBJ2-4; D remains unclear. V was pared by 1 base and J by 0 bases, with 7 bases between. The length of the CDR3 is 15 residues. The germline V gene encodes CDR1 MNHNS and CDR2 SASEGT. CDR3 bases: TGTGCCAGCAGTGAAGAATTTCTAGCCAAAAACATTCAGTACTTC. This codes for CASSEEFLAKNIQYF.

This clone was detected only once. The J gene is TRBJ1-6, the V gene TRBV12-3 or TRBV12-4; no reliable D call. The V end lost 5 bases, the J end lost 0 bases, and 2 bases lay between the germline ends. This CDR3 contains 13 residues. Written as DNA, the CDR3 is TGTGCCAGCAGTAACTCCTATAATTCACCCCTCCACTTT. It encodes CASSNSYNSPLHF.

The rearrangement uses TRBV6-1 and TRBJ1-4, with 8 bases fitting TRBD1. This CDR3 region has 14 residues. V shed 3 bases, J shed 4 bases, and the junction held 1 base outside the gene matches. Germline V gives CDR1 MNHNS, CDR2 SASEGT. The chain's CDR3 is CASSETGVNEKLFF. Here the CDR3 DNA reads TGTGCCAGCAGTGAGACAGGGGTTAATGAAAAACTGTTTTTT.

This rearrangement joins TRBV15 to TRBJ2-5; TRBD2 might be the D (6 bases). CDR3 size: 18 residues. Germline V gene sequence: CDR1 LNHNV, CDR2 YYDKDF (reference sequence). Trimming cost V 0 bases and J 0 bases, with 17 bases left between them. The CDR3 sequence: CATSRDLNGGSYQETQYF. As DNA, the CDR3 is TGTGCCACCAGCAGAGACCTGAATGGGGGGTCGTACCAAGAGACCCAGTACTTC.

The chain's CDR3 is CASSYGIRGEKLFF. The CDR3 nucleotides read TGTGCCAGCAGCTACGGTATACGTGGTGAAAAACTGTTTTTT. This chain uses TRBV6-5 with TRBJ1-4; no reliable D call. Trimming shortened V by 6 bases and J by 7 bases, and 15 bases separated the two germline ends. Germline CDR1 MNHEY, CDR2 SVGAGI. The CDR3 runs 14 residues.

The gene calls are TRBV27 and TRBJ2-7; a weak D match, TRBD1 (6 bases). The germline V gene encodes CDR1 MNHEY and CDR2 SMNVEV (reference sequence). V lost 3 bases and J 3 bases, leaving 24 bases between the germline ends. This CDR3 is 18 amino acids long. The CDR3, as DNA: TGTGCCAGCAGTTTTTCCCCTCGAACAGGGCTTAGGGGCTACGAGCAGTACTTC. It translates to CASSFSPRTGLRGYEQYF.